A selection of T cell receptor beta chains follows, all from one sample in a study of T-cell memory formation after mild COVID-19. MiXCR, run by TCRdb on the 5' RACE reads, gives a single entry per CDR3 protein. The repertoire includes around 430,000 distinct CDR3 sequences, about 15% of them detected once, and about 22% sits in the top ten. Source material: PBMCs or a T cell subset sorted from them (not recorded which). Receptor source: a man younger than 35 who had mild COVID-19 (a few samples of this study predate the infection). Cell type and time point are not known. Each CDR3 is given with its conserved first and last residue. The D gene is left open where the match is weak. Clone size is not always given. Where it is, it says once, few, many or a class for expanded clones.

d_gene: .
abundance: few
v_gene: TRBV5-1
j_gene: TRBJ2-5
CDR3aa: CASSRDTSQETQYF
CDR3nt: TGCGCCAGCAGCCGGGACACATCCCAAGAGACCCAGTACTTC

d_gene: TRBD2
abundance: .
v_gene: TRBV7-8
j_gene: TRBJ2-3
CDR3aa: CASSLALGGTSGGYLTDTQYF
CDR3nt: TGTGCCAGCAGCTTAGCCCTCGGCGGGACTAGCGGGGGGTACCTCACAGATACGCAGTATTTT

d_gene: .
abundance: few
v_gene: TRBV5-1
j_gene: TRBJ2-7
CDR3aa: CASSSSRTYEQYF
CDR3nt: TGCGCCAGCAGCTCCTCTCGTACCTACGAGCAGTACTTC

d_gene: TRBD1
abundance: few
v_gene: TRBV15
j_gene: TRBJ2-7
CDR3aa: CATSTSRDSHSYEQYF
CDR3nt: TGTGCCACCAGCACTAGCCGGGACAGCCACTCCTACGAGCAGTACTTC

d_gene: TRBD2
abundance: few
v_gene: TRBV20-1
j_gene: TRBJ2-1
CDR3aa: CSARAEIRLAGYYNEQFF
CDR3nt: TGCAGTGCTAGAGCGGAAATTCGACTAGCGGGGTACTACAATGAGCAGTTCTTC

d_gene: TRBD1
abundance: few
v_gene: TRBV4-1
j_gene: TRBJ2-5
CDR3aa: CASSPWGQGARNPPGTQYF
CDR3nt: TGCGCCAGCAGCCCCTGGGGACAGGGGGCGAGAAACCCACCGGGGACCCAGTACTTC

d_gene: .
abundance: .
v_gene: TRBV4-1
j_gene: TRBJ1-1
CDR3aa: CASSQYRGGAAEAFF
CDR3nt: TGCGCCAGCAGCCAATATCGGGGTGGCGCCGCTGAAGCTTTCTTT

d_gene: .
abundance: few
v_gene: TRBV3-1
j_gene: TRBJ2-7
CDR3aa: CASSLTRTHEQYF
CDR3nt: TGTGCCAGCAGCCTTACTAGAACCCACGAGCAGTACTTC

d_gene: .
abundance: .
v_gene: TRBV10-3
j_gene: TRBJ1-1
CDR3aa: CAISDVTFEAFF
CDR3nt: TGTGCCATCAGTGATGTAACTTTTGAAGCTTTCTTT

d_gene: TRBD2
abundance: .
v_gene: TRBV7-2
j_gene: TRBJ2-3
CDR3aa: CASSLWLAGDYPDTQYF
CDR3nt: TGTGCCAGCAGCTTATGGCTAGCGGGGGACTACCCAGATACGCAGTATTTT

d_gene: TRBD2
abundance: .
v_gene: TRBV12-3/TRBV12-4
j_gene: TRBJ2-3
CDR3aa: CASSDLAGATDTQYF
CDR3nt: TGTGCCAGCAGTGATTTAGCGGGGGCCACAGATACGCAGTATTTT

d_gene: TRBD2
abundance: .
v_gene: TRBV7-9
j_gene: TRBJ2-7
CDR3aa: CASSPTGLGFEQYF
CDR3nt: TGTGCCAGCAGCCCCACGGGACTAGGTTTCGAGCAGTACTTC

d_gene: .
abundance: .
v_gene: TRBV20-1
j_gene: TRBJ2-3
CDR3aa: CSAEATNTQYF
CDR3nt: TGCAGTGCCGAGGCCACGAATACGCAGTATTTT

d_gene: TRBD2
abundance: few
v_gene: TRBV5-1
j_gene: TRBJ2-2
CDR3aa: CASSLSERGNTGELFF
CDR3nt: TGCGCCAGCAGCTTGAGTGAGCGGGGGAACACCGGGGAGCTGTTTTTT

d_gene: .
abundance: few
v_gene: TRBV15
j_gene: TRBJ2-1
CDR3aa: CATSLDGAYNEQFF
CDR3nt: TGTGCCACCAGCCTTGACGGCGCCTACAATGAGCAGTTCTTC

d_gene: .
abundance: .
v_gene: TRBV7-9
j_gene: TRBJ1-2
CDR3aa: CASSLGFAVYGYTF
CDR3nt: TGTGCCAGCAGCTTAGGGTTTGCGGTCTATGGCTACACCTTC

d_gene: TRBD2
abundance: many
v_gene: TRBV7-9
j_gene: TRBJ2-5
CDR3aa: CASSRDYAETQYF
CDR3nt: TGTGCCAGCAGCCGGGACTACGCGGAGACCCAGTACTTC

d_gene: .
abundance: few
v_gene: TRBV5-4
j_gene: TRBJ2-1
CDR3aa: CASSLGGAGTYNEQFF
CDR3nt: TGTGCCAGCAGCTTGGGGGGGGCAGGGACCTACAATGAGCAGTTCTTC

d_gene: .
abundance: .
v_gene: TRBV12-3/TRBV12-4
j_gene: TRBJ1-4
CDR3aa: CASTQTSPSKLFF
CDR3nt: TGTGCCAGCACCCAGACGAGCCCGAGTAAACTGTTTTTT

d_gene: TRBD1
abundance: .
v_gene: TRBV4-1
j_gene: TRBJ1-1
CDR3aa: CASSQPGTGGTEAFF
CDR3nt: TGCGCCAGCAGCCAACCCGGGACAGGGGGCACTGAAGCTTTCTTT

d_gene: TRBD1
abundance: .
v_gene: TRBV28
j_gene: TRBJ1-2
CDR3aa: CASKAGGNYGYTF
CDR3nt: TGTGCCAGCAAAGCAGGGGGAAACTATGGCTACACCTTC

d_gene: .
abundance: few
v_gene: TRBV4-3
j_gene: TRBJ2-3
CDR3aa: CASSSGRGYTDTQYF
CDR3nt: TGCGCCAGCAGCTCCGGTCGGGGGTACACAGATACGCAGTATTTT

d_gene: .
abundance: .
v_gene: TRBV6-5
j_gene: TRBJ2-3
CDR3aa: CASSYSTPATQYF
CDR3nt: TGTGCCAGCAGTTACTCGACCCCCGCGACGCAGTATTTT

d_gene: .
abundance: few
v_gene: TRBV9
j_gene: TRBJ1-1
CDR3aa: CASSVDGGALVGTEAFF
CDR3nt: TGTGCCAGCAGCGTAGACGGTGGTGCTTTGGTTGGCACTGAAGCTTTCTTT

d_gene: TRBD2
abundance: .
v_gene: TRBV20-1
j_gene: TRBJ2-5
CDR3aa: CSARGLAGLLKTQYF
CDR3nt: TGCAGTGCTAGAGGACTAGCGGGCCTTTTGAAGACCCAGTACTTC

d_gene: .
abundance: .
v_gene: TRBV5-1
j_gene: TRBJ2-1
CDR3aa: CASSLDPRLSYNEQFF
CDR3nt: TGCGCCAGCAGCTTGGACCCCCGCCTCTCCTACAATGAGCAGTTCTTC

d_gene: .
abundance: few
v_gene: TRBV2
j_gene: TRBJ1-1
CDR3aa: CASSEGLGTEAFF
CDR3nt: TGTGCCAGCAGTGAAGGATTGGGGACGGAAGCTTTCTTT

d_gene: .
abundance: .
v_gene: TRBV7-3
j_gene: TRBJ2-5
CDR3aa: CASSLGSGQGTQYF
CDR3nt: TGTGCCAGCAGCTTAGGGTCAGGGCAAGGGACCCAGTACTTC

d_gene: TRBD1
abundance: few
v_gene: TRBV7-9
j_gene: TRBJ2-7
CDR3aa: CASSLLGQWEEQYF
CDR3nt: TGTGCCAGCAGCTTATTGGGACAGTGGGAAGAGCAGTACTTC

d_gene: TRBD2
abundance: .
v_gene: TRBV4-1
j_gene: TRBJ2-3
CDR3aa: CASSQSLAGVTDTQYF
CDR3nt: TGCGCCAGCAGCCAATCACTAGCGGGCGTCACAGATACGCAGTATTTT

d_gene: .
abundance: .
v_gene: TRBV6-5
j_gene: TRBJ2-5
CDR3aa: CASSRGASPETQYF
CDR3nt: TGTGCCAGCAGCCGCGGAGCCTCCCCGGAGACCCAGTACTTC

d_gene: TRBD1
abundance: .
v_gene: TRBV2
j_gene: TRBJ2-1
CDR3aa: CASSPTGPVDNEQFF
CDR3nt: TGTGCCAGCAGCCCGACAGGGCCCGTTGACAATGAGCAGTTCTTC

d_gene: .
abundance: few
v_gene: TRBV27
j_gene: TRBJ1-5
CDR3aa: CAGGYKQPQHF
CDR3nt: TGTGCCGGGGGTTACAAACAGCCCCAGCATTTT

d_gene: .
abundance: many
v_gene: TRBV19
j_gene: TRBJ1-2
CDR3aa: CASTPDEYYGYTF
CDR3nt: TGTGCCAGTACCCCAGACGAATACTATGGCTACACCTTC

d_gene: .
abundance: few
v_gene: TRBV4-1
j_gene: TRBJ1-1
CDR3aa: CASSQARTRGGIEAFF
CDR3nt: TGCGCCAGCAGCCAAGCCAGGACAAGGGGGGGAATTGAAGCTTTCTTT

d_gene: .
abundance: .
v_gene: TRBV11-2
j_gene: TRBJ2-3
CDR3aa: CASSSQGWGRSTDTQYF
CDR3nt: TGTGCCAGCAGTTCGCAGGGATGGGGAAGGAGCACAGATACGCAGTATTTT

d_gene: .
abundance: few
v_gene: TRBV28
j_gene: TRBJ1-1
CDR3aa: CASSPHRGVSFF
CDR3nt: TGTGCCAGCAGTCCCCATCGAGGGGTGTCTTTCTTT

d_gene: .
abundance: .
v_gene: TRBV29-1
j_gene: TRBJ2-7
CDR3aa: CSVLDGSSYEQYF
CDR3nt: TGCAGCGTTCTAGACGGCAGCTCCTACGAGCAGTACTTC

d_gene: .
abundance: .
v_gene: TRBV5-1
j_gene: TRBJ2-6
CDR3aa: CASSSGHTLSGANVLTF
CDR3nt: TGCGCCAGCAGTTCGGGACATACCCTCTCTGGGGCCAACGTCCTGACTTTC

d_gene: .
abundance: .
v_gene: TRBV7-2
j_gene: TRBJ2-1
CDR3aa: CASSLEDSGNEQFF
CDR3nt: TGTGCCAGCAGCTTAGAAGACTCGGGGAATGAGCAGTTCTTC

d_gene: TRBD2
abundance: .
v_gene: TRBV28
j_gene: TRBJ2-3
CDR3aa: CASAGGLDTQYF
CDR3nt: TGTGCCAGCGCGGGGGGGCTGGATACGCAGTATTTT

d_gene: TRBD1
abundance: .
v_gene: TRBV10-3
j_gene: TRBJ2-2
CDR3aa: CAISEADRASGELFF
CDR3nt: TGTGCCATCAGTGAGGCGGACAGGGCTAGCGGGGAGCTGTTTTTT